This record looks at one T cell receptor (beta chain) sequence and its context. Its target is not known. A 3' RACE protocol on RNA, with unique molecular identifiers, produced the TCR library. TCRdb re-called the 3' RACE reads through MiXCR, storing one row per CDR3 protein. The table shows some 41,000 distinct CDR3 sequences, with approximately 7% occurring only once. This entry comes from a study of HIV-infected children after antiretroviral therapy interruption. Study observations and caveats: After treatment interruption started, naive CD4+ CDR3 overlap across time points dropped.

As to treatment: PENTA 11 planned treatment interruption arm or continuous ART arm. The CDR3 covers 12 residues. J was trimmed by 5 bases and V by 7 bases; bases with no gene match: 7. CDR1 is SQVTM, CDR2 ANQGSEA, per germline. Sample: CD45RA+ CD4+ T cells from PBMCs, pooled from several time points, taken from a donor given antiretroviral therapy, either interrupted or continuous. Subset in this sample: naive CD4+ CD45RA+ CD45RO- T cells. The V gene is TRBV29-1, the J gene TRBJ2-7; 8 nucleotides line up with TRBD1. This sequence originates from a pool of human donors with HIV. CDR3 sequence: CSARTGTHEQYF. Written as DNA, the CDR3 is TGCAGCGCCCGGACAGGGACTCACGAGCAGTACTTC.